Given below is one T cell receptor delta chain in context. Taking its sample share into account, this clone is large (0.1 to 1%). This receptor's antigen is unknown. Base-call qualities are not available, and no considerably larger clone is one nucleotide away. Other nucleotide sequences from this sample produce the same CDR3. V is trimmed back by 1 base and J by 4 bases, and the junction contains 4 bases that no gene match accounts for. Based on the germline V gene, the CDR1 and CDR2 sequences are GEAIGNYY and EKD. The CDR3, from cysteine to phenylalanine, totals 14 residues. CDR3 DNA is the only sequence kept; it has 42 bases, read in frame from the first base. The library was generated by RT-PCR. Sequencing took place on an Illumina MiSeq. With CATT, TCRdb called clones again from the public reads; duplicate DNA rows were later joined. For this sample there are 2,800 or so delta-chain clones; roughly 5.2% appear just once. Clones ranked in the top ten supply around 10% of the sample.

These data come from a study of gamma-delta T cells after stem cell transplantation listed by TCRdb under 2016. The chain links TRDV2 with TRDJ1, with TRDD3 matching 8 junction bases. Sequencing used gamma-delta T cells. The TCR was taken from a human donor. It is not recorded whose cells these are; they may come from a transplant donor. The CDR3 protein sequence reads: CACDTLGDRDKLIF. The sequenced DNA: TGTGCCTGTGACACTCTGGGGGACCGCGATAAACTCATCTTT.